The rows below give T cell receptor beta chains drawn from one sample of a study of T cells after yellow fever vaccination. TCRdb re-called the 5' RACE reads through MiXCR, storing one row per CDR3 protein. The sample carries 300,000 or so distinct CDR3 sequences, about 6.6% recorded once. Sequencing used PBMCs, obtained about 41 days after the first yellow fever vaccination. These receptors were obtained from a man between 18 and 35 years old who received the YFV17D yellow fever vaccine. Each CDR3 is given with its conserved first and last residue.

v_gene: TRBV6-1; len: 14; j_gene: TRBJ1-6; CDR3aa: CASSAGGGGSPLHF
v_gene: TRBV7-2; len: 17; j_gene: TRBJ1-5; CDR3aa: CASSLGQGAWSNQPQHF
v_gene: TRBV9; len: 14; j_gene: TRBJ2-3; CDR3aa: CASSVGTGKDTQYF
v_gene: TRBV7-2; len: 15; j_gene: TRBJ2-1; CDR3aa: CASSLTGGPRNEQFF
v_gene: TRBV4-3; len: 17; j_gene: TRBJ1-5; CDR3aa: CASSQEIQGATDQPQHF
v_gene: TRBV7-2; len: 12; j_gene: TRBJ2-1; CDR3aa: CASSPFPNEQFF
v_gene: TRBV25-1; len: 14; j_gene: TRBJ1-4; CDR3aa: CASSEQGLNEKLFF
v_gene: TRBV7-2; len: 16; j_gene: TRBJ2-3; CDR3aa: CASSTRLAGVTDTQYF
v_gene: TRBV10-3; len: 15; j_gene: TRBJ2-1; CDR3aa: CAISAGTSGGWEQFF
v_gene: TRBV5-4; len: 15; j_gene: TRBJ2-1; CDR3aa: CASSPEVLSYNEQFF
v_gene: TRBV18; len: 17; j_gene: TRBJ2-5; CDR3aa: CASSPLATGTSGETQYF
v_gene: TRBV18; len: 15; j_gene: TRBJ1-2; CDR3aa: CASSPRPDMLYGYTF
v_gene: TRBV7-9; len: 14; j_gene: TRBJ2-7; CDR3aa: CASSHAQRIGEQYF
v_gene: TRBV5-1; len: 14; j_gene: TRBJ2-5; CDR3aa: CASSVGQGQETQYF
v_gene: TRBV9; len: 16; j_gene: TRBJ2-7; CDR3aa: CASSVGVTGNSYEQYF
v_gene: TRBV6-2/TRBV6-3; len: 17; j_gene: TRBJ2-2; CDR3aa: CASSPLDVLANTGELFF
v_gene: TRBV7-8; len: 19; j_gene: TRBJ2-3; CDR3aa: CASSSPRLAGGLVTDTQYF
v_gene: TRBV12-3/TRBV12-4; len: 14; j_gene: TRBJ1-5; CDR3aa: CASSSAVTNQPQHF
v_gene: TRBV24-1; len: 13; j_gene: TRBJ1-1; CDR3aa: CATSVGSGTEAFF
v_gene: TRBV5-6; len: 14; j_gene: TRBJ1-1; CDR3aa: CASSPTLSNTEAFF
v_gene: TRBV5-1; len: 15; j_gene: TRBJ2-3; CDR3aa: CASSPRPLGRDTQYF
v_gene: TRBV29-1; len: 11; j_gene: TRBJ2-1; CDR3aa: CSGLVLNEQFF
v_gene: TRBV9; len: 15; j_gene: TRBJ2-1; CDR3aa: CASSVVDNAYNEQFF
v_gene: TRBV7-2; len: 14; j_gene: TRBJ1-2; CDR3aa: CASSFGGSPYGYTF
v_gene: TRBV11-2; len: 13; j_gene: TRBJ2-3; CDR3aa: CASSLGATDTQYF
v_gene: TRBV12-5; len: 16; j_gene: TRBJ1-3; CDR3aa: CASGSRDREVGNTIYF
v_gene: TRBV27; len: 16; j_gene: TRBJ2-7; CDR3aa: CASNRHGVALSYEQYF
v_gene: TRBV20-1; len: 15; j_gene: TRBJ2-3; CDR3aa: CSARPRGGNTDTQYF
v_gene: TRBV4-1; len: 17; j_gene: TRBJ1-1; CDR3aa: CASSHLKAGHGATEAFF
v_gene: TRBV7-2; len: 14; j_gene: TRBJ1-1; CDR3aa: CASLNRGHGTEAFF
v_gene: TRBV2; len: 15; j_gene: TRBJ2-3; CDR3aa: CASSGTAHRTDTQYF
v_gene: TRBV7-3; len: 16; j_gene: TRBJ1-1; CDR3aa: CASSLGPYRDEGEAFF
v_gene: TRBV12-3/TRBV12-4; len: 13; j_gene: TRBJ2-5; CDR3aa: CASNYGGRGTQYF
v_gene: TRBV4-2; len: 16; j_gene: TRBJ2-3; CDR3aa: CASSQRISGGTDTQYF
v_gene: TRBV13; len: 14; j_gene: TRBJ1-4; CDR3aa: CASSYRDPNEKLFF
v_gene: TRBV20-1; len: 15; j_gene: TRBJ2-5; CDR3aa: CSARPLAGASETQYF
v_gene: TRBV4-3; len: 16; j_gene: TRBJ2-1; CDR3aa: CASSQEGGPVVGEQFF
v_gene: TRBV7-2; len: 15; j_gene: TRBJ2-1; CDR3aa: CASSLVWGARNEQFF
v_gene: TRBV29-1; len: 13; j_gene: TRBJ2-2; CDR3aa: CSVVGAVTGELFF
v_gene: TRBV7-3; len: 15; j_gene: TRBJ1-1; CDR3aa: CASSLTGDLSTEAFF
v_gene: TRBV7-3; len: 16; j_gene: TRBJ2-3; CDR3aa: CASSLGSSGGLDTQYF
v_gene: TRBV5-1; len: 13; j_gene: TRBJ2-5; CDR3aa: CASSFGVQETQYF